The source of this T cell receptor (beta chain) is a study of cytomegalovirus exposure and HLA in healthy donors (dated by TCRdb to 2015 to 2018). With respect to the entire study: In an earlier analysis of 587 of the donors, 276 Gb of sequence data and approximately 100 million unique TCR beta sequences from about 179 million T cells were reported. Approximately 330 gigabases of sequencing data and tens of millions of unique TCR sequences made up an early release that covered 500 to 650 HLA-typed donors. Of the 350 to 400 genotyped donors, approximately 80% fell in the genetic ancestry cluster associated with self-reported Caucasian donors. The study aimed to test whether signatures of past pathogen exposure could be identified by cataloging public T cell receptors. The study used immunosequencing to profile the T cell repertoires of 666 subjects and linked those repertoires to cytomegalovirus serostatus. In addition to the first cohort of about 650 subjects, a separate validation cohort of some 120 different subjects was used. To predict cytomegalovirus infection status, the study brought together high-throughput TCR immunosequencing, statistical association of individual TCRs with disease status, and machine learning. To study patterns of TCR occurrence, a later analysis re-analyzed previously published TCR beta repertoires from 550 to 800 donors and added high-resolution HLA genotyping. The later analysis used no new phenotypic data to find candidate immune exposures, relying instead on TCR beta sequences and their occurrence across donors. To decide whether each TCR beta V gene segment behaved as functional or pseudogenic, an earlier analysis of approximately 620 of the donors relied on high-throughput TCR beta sequencing. Donor age, sex, ethnicity and CMV serostatus were compiled alongside the repertoire data. In a later genetic analysis, genome-wide SNP genotypes for about three fifths of the 666 donors were used, and that subset was treated as a discovery cohort. All discovery cohort repertoires had been generated using a single sequencing platform. HLA typing covered class I and class II loci at four-digit resolution. Typing coverage varied by locus: roughly 629-640 donors for A, B, C, DRB1 and DQB1; more than 500 for DQA1; about 600 for DPA1; roughly 470 for DPB1. A handful of DR-DQ haplotypes were treated as single units for association and clustering because of strong linkage in the cohort. Among roughly 400 genotyped donors of the cohort, an average of approximately 230,000 unique TCR beta nucleotide sequences were sequenced per donor, about a sixth of them non-productive. Overall results and qualifications from the work: In a later analysis, several top co-occurrence clusters were reported to appear linked to parvovirus B19, influenza, CMV and Epstein-Barr virus. At a false discovery rate of 0.05, a later analysis linked fewer than 20,000 TCR beta sequences to specific HLA alleles. In the study, approximately 160 TCR beta chains were listed as associated with cytomegalovirus. In a later analysis, the rate of TCR association differed among HLA loci, with DRB1 alleles having the most associated TCRs and HLA-C alleles having the fewest. In a later analysis, most CMV-associated TCR beta chains were found to appear HLA-restricted, with HLA associations seemingly driven largely by CMV exposure. Compared with the roughly 710-donor mean, donors in an Asian-associated ancestry cluster had fewer N-insertions in productive TCRs, according to a later genetic analysis. Most TCR sequences were seen in very few donors, while some public TCRs were found in many individuals. Linkage disequilibrium might explain the correlated functional status among segregating V segments, but an unknown experimental factor could not be excluded. The 87-base-pair reads could not distinguish some IMGT-functional V segments, including TRBV6-2 and TRBV6-3, so those segments were excluded. Assigning TCR associations to individual alleles was difficult when HLA alleles, especially DR and DQ, strongly co-occurred. Immune exposure information for the cohort was limited to CMV serostatus. The authors suggested that the approach could potentially be extended to other disease states and immunological phenotypes. A further reported finding was that TCR beta sequences accurately predicted the HLA-A and HLA-B alleles for most subjects in the first cohort. In this cohort, only TCR beta chains were sequenced, and detectable features were limited by the absence of alpha or paired-chain data. The earlier analysis of 587 of the donors excluded about 16 rarely observed V segments, including chromosome 9 orphons, because counts were too low. Presence/absence analyses assumed roughly uniform sequencing depth across donors, an assumption that may not hold. A later genetic analysis associated a missense DCLRE1C variant with V-gene and J-gene trimming of TCR beta chains, and an independent cohort replicated the association. Because HLA typing was missing for some donors at each locus, association tests included only the typed subset. An earlier analysis of some 560 of the donors showed that most TCR beta V segments appeared in productive rearrangements either about 87% or about 30% of the time, which broadly matched IMGT annotations. The classifier was reported to diagnose cytomegalovirus status with high specificity and sensitivity in both the original and validation cohorts. A cluster of highly shared sequence variants was judged likely to be a technical artifact of the sequencing pipeline. In a later analysis, HLA-associated TCR beta chains showed more clonal expansion and lower generation probabilities than non-associated chains that were equally common. In vitro tests confirmed that a few of the cytomegalovirus-associated TCR beta chains recognize cytomegalovirus antigens.

Trimming removed 7 bases from V and 8 bases from J; the gene matches leave 7 bases unexplained. The CDR3 sequence holds 14 residues, the cysteine and phenylalanine included. CDR3 DNA only is kept here, 42 bases in frame from base 1. The CDR1 and CDR2 encoded by the germline V gene are MDHEN and SYDVKM. This clone was found once. The antigen it recognizes is unknown. Base qualities are not recorded, but no much larger clone differs from it by a single base. The receptor library was made with the immunoSEQ multiplex PCR assay. The multiplex PCR relied on a mix of 60 forward primers for TCR Vbeta segments and 13 reverse primers for TCR Jbeta segments. A multiplex PCR assay on genomic DNA amplified the CDR3 region of rearranged TCR beta genes. Amplified TCR beta libraries were sequenced as 87-base-pair reads on the Illumina HiSeq System. Per the original workflow: A later analysis tallied roughly 80 million unique TCR beta chains across the 700 or so repertoires, and about 10 million of those chains were shared by two or more donors. Raw reads were error-corrected and collapsed into unique sequences with a nearest-neighbor algorithm that merged closely related sequences to remove PCR and sequencing errors. Alignment of CDR3 sequences to IMGT reference sequences was used to assign V, D and J gene segments. For a sequence to be retained, a match of at least six nucleotides to both a V gene segment and a J gene segment was required. A rearrangement was called productive if the CDR3 had no stop codons and remained in frame with V and J, and every other rearrangement was called non-productive. CDR3 was defined according to IMGT convention as the region running from the second conserved V-encoded cysteine to the conserved J-encoded phenylalanine. The earlier analysis of some 600 of the donors excluded sequences that lacked an unambiguous match to a single V gene segment. An earlier analysis of 587 of the donors classified V segments as functional when productive rearrangements were above 56.7% and as segregating when the standard deviation between donors was above 5%. A statistical classification framework was developed to diagnose cytomegalovirus status using the catalog of TCR beta chain sequences. V and J gene assignment, in a later analysis, came from comparing TCR nucleotide sequences with IMGT/GENE-DB human TR gene sequences. The TCRdist pipeline was used in a later analysis to assign CDR3 sequences and most-parsimonious VDJ recombination scenarios. A later analysis defined each TCR beta chain by its CDR3 amino acid sequence plus V-gene family, and excluded reads lacking a unique V-gene family. To address suspected cross-contamination and a sequencing artifact, a later analysis removed a few hundred highly shared, low-generation-probability nucleotide sequences. For each public chain, a later analysis derived a clonal expansion index from normalized ranks of inferred template counts within each repertoire. A later analysis computed generation probabilities with a VDJ recombination model fitted to out-of-frame rearrangements, and checked the results against IGoR. In a later analysis, TCR-TCR, TCR-HLA and TCR-CMV co-occurrence was scored with hypergeometric tests, and a repertoire-size bias correction was applied to TCR pairs. In a later analysis, false discovery rates were estimated by permuting HLA or CMV assignments 20 times. In a later analysis, co-occurring TCRs were grouped using DBSCAN, and TCRdist sequence similarity was added for clustering within HLA-allele-positive subsets. Co-occurrence clustering excluded repertoires with fewer than 30,000 or more than 120,000 public chains, plus five with anomalous nucleotide sharing. As stored in TCRdb, this immuneACCESS dataset retains in-frame rearrangements with V and J assigned. A fraction of the clones does not appear; measured against another copy, unresolved V genes explain less than half of the discrepancy, and the remainder lacks a known reason. V, J and clone size were drawn from that table, and D and trimming were deduced from the DNA. This sample lists 190,000 or so clones; approximately 82% were detected once. In total, the top ten clones hold approximately 10% of the sample.

The cohort was made up of 666 healthy bone marrow donors. All cohort members were sampled while nominally healthy, although unrecorded immune exposures were likely present. The donor was CMV seropositive and was included in the group of around 300 seropositive cohort members. A peripheral blood sample was collected from each donor, and TCR beta sequencing was performed on peripheral blood mononuclear cells. The Qiagen DNeasy Blood Extraction Kit was used to extract genomic DNA from the blood cell samples. In this chain, TRBV28 is recombined with TRBJ1-4, and TRBD1 matches 10 of the central bases. Sequencing input: PBMCs. This receptor was identified in a woman aged 50 to 60 in good health and CMV-seropositive. The CDR3 reads CASNSGQGPEKLFF. The base sequence is TGTGCCAGCAACTCGGGACAGGGGCCCGAAAAACTGTTTTTT. The full variable domain, completed from the reference TRBV28 and TRBJ1-4 proteins outside the CDR3, reads DVKVTQSSRYLVKRTGEKVFLECVQDMDHENMFWYRQDPGLGLRLIYFSYDVKMKEKGDIPEGYSVSREKKERFSLILESASTNQTSMYLCASNSGQGPEKLFFGSGTQLSVL.